This TCR beta chain came from a study of breast tumors, draining lymph nodes, adjacent tissues (dated by TCRdb to 2016 to 2017). With respect to the entire study: In breast cancer patients, the study compared the TCR beta repertoires of tumor, adjacent nontumor tissue and axillary lymph nodes. In human breast cancer, the study set out to assess how tumor, surrounding tissue and draining lymph node repertoires relate to one another and whether T cells might be exchanged between them.

Sequencing relied on an Illumina HiSeq 2000. TCR beta chain libraries were generated through multiplex PCR amplification. The amplified TCR beta chain products were analyzed by high-throughput sequencing. TCRdb passed the public sequencing reads through fastp at Q25 and MiXCR, retaining productive beta sequences. Entries that share a CDR3 protein sequence are merged under the most common genes and DNA. In all, the sample holds about 20,000 distinct CDR3 sequences, and under 60% of those were seen once. The ten biggest clones cover roughly an eighth of the sample. As a fraction of the sample, this clonotype is medium-sized (0.01 to 0.1%). The clone's antigen remains unknown. No base quality values were provided; no much bigger clone lies one nucleotide off. Overall study results and their limits: The data were considered consistent with the idea that most tumor T cells come from the lymph node and then expand in tumor tissue. The conclusion that tumor T cells originate in lymph nodes was framed as consistent with a hypothesis rather than directly demonstrated. The similarity between tumor and nontumor tissue repertoires was significantly greater in luminal-like breast cancer than in basal-like breast cancer. T-cell repertoire diversity in tumors was found to be lower than in lymph nodes but higher than in nontumor tissue, and preferential V and J gene usage was observed.

The receptor comes from a female donor with breast cancer. Some clones in this sample may be carry-over from other donors' samples. The material sequenced was breast tumor tissue.

The CDR3 protein: CASSLETGDYYGYTF. The nucleotide sequence is given as TGTGCCAGCAGCTTAGAAACTGGAGACTACTATGGCTACACCTTC. The chain is made from TRBV7-9 and TRBJ1-2; the D gene assignment is ambiguous. CDR1 SEHNR and CDR2 FQNEAQ were looked up in the germline V gene (reference sequence). V is shortened by 1 base, J by 3 bases, and the region joining them spans 12 bases. From the cysteine up to the phenylalanine, the CDR3 has a length of 15 residues. Just the 45-base CDR3 DNA is kept, in frame starting at base 1.